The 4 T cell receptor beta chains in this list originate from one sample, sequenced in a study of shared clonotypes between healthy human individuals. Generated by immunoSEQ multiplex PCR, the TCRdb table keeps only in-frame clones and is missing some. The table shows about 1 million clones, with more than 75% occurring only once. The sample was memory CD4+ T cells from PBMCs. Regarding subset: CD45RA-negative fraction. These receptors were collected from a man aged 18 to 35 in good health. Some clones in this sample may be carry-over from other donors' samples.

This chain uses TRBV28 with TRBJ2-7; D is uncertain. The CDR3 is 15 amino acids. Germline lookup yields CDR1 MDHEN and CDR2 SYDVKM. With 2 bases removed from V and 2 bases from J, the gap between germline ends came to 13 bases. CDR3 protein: CASSLASIGPYEQYF. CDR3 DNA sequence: TGTGCCAGCAGTTTAGCCTCGATTGGGCCCTACGAGCAGTACTTC.

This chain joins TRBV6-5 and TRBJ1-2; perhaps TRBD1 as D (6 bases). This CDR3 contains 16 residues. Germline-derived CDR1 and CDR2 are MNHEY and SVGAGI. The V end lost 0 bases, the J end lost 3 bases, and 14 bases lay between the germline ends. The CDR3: CASSYSLWGGDYGYTF. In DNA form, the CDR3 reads TGTGCCAGCAGTTACTCGTTGTGGGGGGGCGACTATGGCTACACCTTC.

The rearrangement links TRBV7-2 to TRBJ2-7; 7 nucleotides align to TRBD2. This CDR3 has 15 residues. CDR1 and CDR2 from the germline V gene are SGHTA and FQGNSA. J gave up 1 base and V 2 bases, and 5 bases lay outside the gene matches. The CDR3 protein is CASSLWVAGSYEQYF. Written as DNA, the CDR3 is TGTGCCAGCAGCTTATGGGTAGCGGGTTCCTACGAGCAGTACTTC.

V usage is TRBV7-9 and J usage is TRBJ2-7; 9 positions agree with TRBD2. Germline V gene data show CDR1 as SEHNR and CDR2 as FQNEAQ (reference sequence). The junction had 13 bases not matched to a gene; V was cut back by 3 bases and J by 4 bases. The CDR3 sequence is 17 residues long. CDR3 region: CASSFSRRLAEGYEQYF. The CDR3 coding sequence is TGTGCCAGCAGCTTTTCACGTCGACTAGCGGAGGGATACGAGCAGTACTTC. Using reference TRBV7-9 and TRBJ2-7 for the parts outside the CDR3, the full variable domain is DTGVSQNPRHKITKRGQNVTFRCDPISEHNRLYWYRQTLGQGPEFLTYFQNEAQLEKSRLLSDRFSAERPKGSFSTLEIQRTEQGDSAMYLCASSFSRRLAEGYEQYFGPGTRLTVT.